This entry lists 7 T cell receptor beta chains sequenced from one sample in a study of shared clonotypes between healthy human individuals. Method: immunoSEQ multiplex PCR; TCRdb's copy keeps in-frame clones and lacks some. This sample has a few million clones, with around 95% found just once. CD8 cells regarded as naive lacked CD45RO, were positively chosen for CCR7, and omitted terminally differentiated effector memory CD45RA+ cells. The material sequenced was naive CD8+ T cells from PBMCs. The source of these receptors is a man between 18 and 29 years old in good health. Some clones in this sample may be carry-over from other donors' samples.

The chain uses TRBV11-2 and TRBJ2-5, with D tentatively TRBD2 (5 bases). V was pared by 10 bases and J by 5 bases, with 17 bases between. The CDR3 extends over 13 amino acids. Germline V gene sequence: CDR1 SGHAT, CDR2 FQNNGV. The CDR3 sequence: CATSPLAGETQYF. For the CDR3, the DNA is TGTGCCACCTCGCCGCTAGCCGGGGAGACCCAGTACTTC. Looking up the rest from reference TRBV11-2 and TRBJ2-5 gives the full variable domain: EAGVAQSPRYKIIEKRQSVAFWCNPISGHATLYWYQQILGQGPKLLIQFQNNGVVDDSQLPKDRFSAERLKGVDSTLKIQPAKLEDSAVYLCATSPLAGETQYFGPGTRLLVL.

V usage is TRBV27 and J usage is TRBJ1-5, with D uncertain. Germline V gene lookup returns CDR1 MNHEY and CDR2 SMNVEV (reference sequence). The V end lost 7 bases, the J end lost 1 base, and 11 bases lay between the germline ends. The CDR3 covers 14 residues. In DNA form, the CDR3 reads TGTGCCAGCAACACCGTTGGCAGCAATCAGCCCCAGCATTTT. Its protein product is CASNTVGSNQPQHF.

This clone was seen a handful of times. This CDR3 is also generated by other DNA sequences in the sample. J is TRBJ1-1 and V is TRBV2, with 11 bases lining up with TRBD1. J was trimmed by 5 bases and V by 6 bases; bases with no gene match: 2. Germline values: CDR1 SNHLY, CDR2 FYNNEI. The CDR3 length is 13 residues. The CDR3 loop reads CASRDRGRTEAFF. CDR3 nucleotides: TGTGCCAGCAGGGACAGGGGGCGGACTGAAGCTTTCTTT.

The chain uses TRBV5-6 and TRBJ2-7, with D hard to call. CDR3 size: 16 residues. V was pared by 4 bases and J by 0 bases, with 17 bases between. Germline V gene data show CDR1 as SGHDT and CDR2 as YYEEEE. The CDR3 nucleotides are TGTGCCAGCAGCCCGAGGCCAGCCGGGCTCTCCTACGAGCAGTACTTC. Encoded protein: CASSPRPAGLSYEQYF.

V and J are TRBV6-1 and TRBJ1-1, with D uncertain. The germline V and J ends were trimmed by 6 bases and 0 bases, with 14 bases remaining between them. The length of the CDR3 is 15 residues. CDR1 MNHNS and CDR2 SASEGT come from the germline V gene. For the CDR3, the DNA is TGTGCCAGCAGCCCCGGGTTTTTCATGAACACTGAAGCTTTCTTT. Protein: CASSPGFFMNTEAFF.

The CDR3 protein is CASSPSTAPYEQYF. The CDR3 DNA is TGTGCCAGCAGCCCTTCGACAGCTCCCTACGAGCAGTACTTC. The chain uses TRBV5-5 and TRBJ2-7; TRBD1 is a possible D gene (5 bases). The CDR3 sequence is 14 residues long. The V gene lost 4 bases and the J gene lost 2 bases, with 13 bases spanning the gap. The germline V gene has CDR1 SGHKS and CDR2 YYEKEE (reference sequence).

A note on this clone: The same CDR3 also results from other DNA sequences found in this sample. The rearrangement joins TRBV7-9 to TRBJ2-7; TRBD1 aligns across 7 bases. Germline CDR1 SEHNR, CDR2 FQNEAQ (reference sequence). V lost 6 bases to trimming and J lost 0 bases; unmatched junction nucleotides: 5. CDR3 size: 14 residues. Here the CDR3 reads CASSSRDSSYEQYF. The CDR3 coding sequence is TGTGCCAGCAGTTCACGGGACAGCTCCTACGAGCAGTACTTC.